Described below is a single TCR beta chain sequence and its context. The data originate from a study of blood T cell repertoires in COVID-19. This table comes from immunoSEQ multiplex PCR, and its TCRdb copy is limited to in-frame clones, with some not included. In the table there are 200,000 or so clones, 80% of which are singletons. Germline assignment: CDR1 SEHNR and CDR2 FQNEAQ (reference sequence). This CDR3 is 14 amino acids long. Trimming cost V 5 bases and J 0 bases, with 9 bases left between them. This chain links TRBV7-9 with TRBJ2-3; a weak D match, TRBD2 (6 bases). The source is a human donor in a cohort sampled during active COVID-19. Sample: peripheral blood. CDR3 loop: CASSGGGSTDTQYF. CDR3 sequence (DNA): TGTGCCAGCAGCGGCGGAGGGAGCACAGATACGCAGTATTTT.